These T cell receptor beta chains were read from a single sample in a study of cytomegalovirus exposure and HLA in healthy donors. Data came from immunoSEQ multiplex PCR; TCRdb stores just in-frame clones and leaves some out. The sample consists of approximately 130,000 clones, roughly 85% of them appearing once. Input material: PBMCs. The receptors here all came from a boy younger than 18 in good health and CMV-seronegative. CDR3s include the opening cysteine and the closing phenylalanine or tryptophan. Each record gives: J gene, D gene, clone size, V gene, CDR3 DNA, CDR3 protein. D genes are given only for firm matches. Clone size appears in some rows only: once, few, many, or a class for an expanded clone.

TRBJ2-7 | TRBD2 | . | TRBV6-6 | TGTGCCAGCAGTTACTCCCCGCCTAGCGGGAGCTACGAGCAGTACTTC | CASSYSPPSGSYEQYF
TRBJ2-6 | TRBD1 | . | TRBV19 | TGTGCCAGTAGTATAGAACCGGGACAGGCCTTAGTCCTGACTTTC | CASSIEPGQALVLTF
TRBJ1-1 | . | . | TRBV5-1 | TGCGCCAGCAGCTTACCCCCGGACAGGAACACTGAAGCTTTCTTT | CASSLPPDRNTEAFF
TRBJ2-1 | . | once | TRBV9 | TGTGCCAGCAGCTCTCCCCTTGGGGGACTTAGCGCCTACAATGAGCAGTTCTTC | CASSSPLGGLSAYNEQFF
TRBJ2-1 | TRBD2 | . | TRBV10-3 | TGTGCCATCAGTGAGTCGGAAGCGGGGAGGCAGTTCTTC | CAISESEAGRQFF
TRBJ2-5 | . | . | TRBV6-1 | TGTGCCAGCAGTGACTCGACAGGAGGAGAGACCCAGTACTTC | CASSDSTGGETQYF
TRBJ2-1 | TRBD2 | . | TRBV4-2 | TGTGCCAGCAGCCAAGATCCAGCGGGAGCCACTGAGCAGTTCTTC | CASSQDPAGATEQFF
TRBJ1-1 | TRBD1 | . | TRBV7-6 | TGTGCCAGCAGCTCAGCGACAGGGAGAGGCACTGAAGCTTTCTTT | CASSSATGRGTEAFF
TRBJ2-7 | . | few | TRBV6-5 | TGTGCCAGCAGTTACAGGCTAGACTACGAGCAGTACTTC | CASSYRLDYEQYF
TRBJ1-3 | . | . | TRBV2 | TGTGCCAGCAGTCCCCGGAGGGGAAACACCATATATTTT | CASSPRRGNTIYF
TRBJ2-5 | . | . | TRBV11-3 | TGTGCCAGCAGCTCCCAGCGCGAGGGAGTAAAAGAGACCCAGTACTTC | CASSSQREGVKETQYF
TRBJ2-5 | TRBD2 | . | TRBV4-2 | TGTGCCAGCAGCCCACGGGCTAGCGGGAGAGGAGAGACCCAGTACTTC | CASSPRASGRGETQYF
TRBJ2-7 | . | . | TRBV5-1 | TGCGCCAGCGCCCAACGCACAGGCAACTCCTACGAGCAGTACTTC | CASAQRTGNSYEQYF
TRBJ1-1 | . | . | TRBV19 | TGTGCCACCTCAGTAGGAGGGAACACTGAAGCTTTCTTT | CATSVGGNTEAFF
TRBJ2-7 | TRBD1 | . | TRBV2 | TGTGCCAGCAGCCGGGACAGGGCCTACGAGCAGTACTTC | CASSRDRAYEQYF
TRBJ1-2 | . | . | TRBV30 | TGTGCCTGGAATGAGGGGGAATTCGATTATAACTATGGCTACACCTTC | CAWNEGEFDYNYGYTF
TRBJ1-2 | . | . | TRBV6-6 | TGTGCCAGCATCAGGGACTTGGGCTATGGCTACACCTTC | CASIRDLGYGYTF
TRBJ2-5 | TRBD1 | . | TRBV30 | TGTGCCTGGAGGCCTAAGGGGACAGGGGGGCAAGAGACCCAGTACTTC | CAWRPKGTGGQETQYF
TRBJ1-1 | . | . | TRBV6-6 | TGTGCCAGCAGTCGCCCTGGTACAGACACTGAAGCTTTCTTT | CASSRPGTDTEAFF
TRBJ1-2 | TRBD1 | . | TRBV5-6 | TGTGCCAGCAGCCGACTGGGACAGACCTATGGCTACACCTTC | CASSRLGQTYGYTF
TRBJ2-1 | . | . | TRBV19 | TGTGCCAGTAGTATAGTCCAGGGGAAGGATGAGCAGTTCTTC | CASSIVQGKDEQFF
TRBJ1-2 | TRBD1 | . | TRBV6-5 | TGTGCCAGCAGCCGACAGGGGGTGGCTAACTATGGCTACACCTTC | CASSRQGVANYGYTF
TRBJ2-1 | . | . | TRBV7-9 | TGTGCCAGCAGCTTAGGAAGCGGGACAAACAATGAGCAGTTCTTC | CASSLGSGTNNEQFF
TRBJ2-1 | TRBD2 | . | TRBV4-1 | TGCGCCAGCAGCCAAGGGCTAGCGGGAGGGAATGAGCAGTTCTTC | CASSQGLAGGNEQFF
TRBJ2-1 | . | . | TRBV7-9 | TGTGCCAGCAGCTTAGCAGAGGTGGCTGAGCAGTTCTTC | CASSLAEVAEQFF
TRBJ2-1 | . | . | TRBV19 | TGTGCCAGTAGTAATACCCGGGAAATCAACAATGAGCAGTTCTTC | CASSNTREINNEQFF
TRBJ2-7 | TRBD2 | . | TRBV4-2 | TGTGCCAGCAGCCAGACTAGCGGGGGTACTCTCTCCTACGAGCAGTACTTC | CASSQTSGGTLSYEQYF
TRBJ1-2 | . | . | TRBV25-1 | TGTGCCAGCAGTGAATCAACAGGCTCAAGCTATGGCTACACCTTC | CASSESTGSSYGYTF
TRBJ2-3 | . | once | TRBV2 | TGTGCCAGCAGGAGGGCCCCTTCGGCGTTATTCACAGATACGCAGTATTTT | CASRRAPSALFTDTQYF
TRBJ1-1 | TRBD1 | once | TRBV7-2 | TGTGCCAGCATCCTCGGGGGGACAGGGGGAGCTTATGAAGCTTTCTTT | CASILGGTGGAYEAFF
TRBJ2-2 | TRBD2 | few | TRBV29-1 | TGCAGCGTTGCGGCGGGAGGGCCGGGTATCGGGGAGCTGTTTTTT | CSVAAGGPGIGELFF
TRBJ2-5 | . | . | TRBV29-1 | TGCAGCGTTACCCGAGGAGGGGAGACCCAGTACTTC | CSVTRGGETQYF
TRBJ1-1 | . | . | TRBV11-2 | TGTGCCAGCAGCTACGATCCGACAGCCACTGAAGCTTTCTTT | CASSYDPTATEAFF
TRBJ1-2 | TRBD1 | . | TRBV15 | TGTGCCACCAGCAGCCTTTCGGACAGGGAAGACTATGGCTACACCTTC | CATSSLSDREDYGYTF
TRBJ2-5 | . | . | TRBV5-4 | TGTGCCAGCAGCCCGGAGCGCGGTCTATGGGAGACCCAGTACTTC | CASSPERGLWETQYF
TRBJ2-2 | TRBD2 | once | TRBV11-3 | TGTGCCAGCAGCGGACTAGCGGGAGCGGCCGGGGAGCTGTTTTTT | CASSGLAGAAGELFF
TRBJ1-1 | . | . | TRBV4-2 | TGTGCCAGCAGCCAGGGGGGAGGGGGGAGTGAAGCTTTCTTT | CASSQGGGGSEAFF
TRBJ2-7 | . | . | TRBV7-2 | TGTGCCAGCAGCTTAAGGGGTGGTTCCCACTACGAGCAGTACTTC | CASSLRGGSHYEQYF
TRBJ1-1 | . | . | TRBV5-5 | TGTGCCAGCAGCTCAGGTCATGCGAACACTGAAGCTTTCTTT | CASSSGHANTEAFF
TRBJ1-2 | . | . | TRBV5-1 | TGCGCCAGCAGCTTGAAATCCTCGGAGGACGGCTACACTTTC | CASSLKSSEDGYTF